This T cell receptor (beta chain) was identified during a study of T cell clonality in common variable immunodeficiency. This clone was found many times. Its antigen is currently unknown. The DNA ends 3 residues before the CDR3 does, and the rest of the CDR3 is filled in from the germline J gene. Study observations and caveats: In common variable immunodeficiency, TCR beta chains reportedly carried fewer deletions and N-nucleotide insertions. Authors noted CVID clonality's cause needs subpopulation repertoire sequencing.

The CDR3 runs to 14 residues. Germline CDR1 and CDR2: SQVTM and ANQGSEA. The V and J ends lost 7 bases and 6 bases, in that order; junction bases with no gene match: 13. Measured with immunoSEQ multiplex PCR; TCRdb has only the in-frame clones, and not every one. The sample yields roughly 50,000 clones, without any singletons. The TCR comes from a person aged 18 to 75 in good health. This chain connects TRBV29-1 to TRBJ2-7, with 9 bases identical to TRBD1. The sequenced material came from peripheral blood mononuclear cells. Incomplete CDR3 DNA: TGCAGCGCTACTTCCACCGGGACAGGGTCCGAG. Encoded protein: CSATSTGTGSE. The full CDR3 sequence reads CSATSTGTGSEQYF.